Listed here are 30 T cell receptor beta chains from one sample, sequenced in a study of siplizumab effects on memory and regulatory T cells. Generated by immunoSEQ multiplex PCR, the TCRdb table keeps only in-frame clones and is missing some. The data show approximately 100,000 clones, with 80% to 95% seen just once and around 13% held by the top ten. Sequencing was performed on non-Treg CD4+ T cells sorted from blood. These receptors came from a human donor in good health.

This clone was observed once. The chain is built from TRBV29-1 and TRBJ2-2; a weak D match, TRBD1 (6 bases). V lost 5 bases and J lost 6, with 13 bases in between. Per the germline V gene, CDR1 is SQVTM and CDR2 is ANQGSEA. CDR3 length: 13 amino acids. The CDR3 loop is CSVRDTGPGELFF. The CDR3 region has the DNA TGCAGCGTTCGGGACACAGGGCCCGGGGAGCTGTTTTTT.

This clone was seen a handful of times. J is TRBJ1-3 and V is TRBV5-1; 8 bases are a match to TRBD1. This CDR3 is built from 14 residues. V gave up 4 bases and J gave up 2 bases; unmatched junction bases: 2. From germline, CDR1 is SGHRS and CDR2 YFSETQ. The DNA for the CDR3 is TGCGCCAGCAGCCCACAGGGGGCTGGAAACACCATATATTTT. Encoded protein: CASSPQGAGNTIYF.

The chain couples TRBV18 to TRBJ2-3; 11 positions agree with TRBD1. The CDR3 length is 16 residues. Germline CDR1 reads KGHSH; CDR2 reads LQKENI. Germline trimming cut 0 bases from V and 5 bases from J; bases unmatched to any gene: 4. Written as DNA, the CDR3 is TGTGCCAGCTCACCACCCGGACAGGGGGCATTAGATACGCAGTATTTT. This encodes CASSPPGQGALDTQYF.

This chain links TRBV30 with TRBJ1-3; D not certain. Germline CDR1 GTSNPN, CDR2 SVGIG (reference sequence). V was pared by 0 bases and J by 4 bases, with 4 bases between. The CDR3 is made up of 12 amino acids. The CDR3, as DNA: TGTGCCTGGAGTGTTGGCGGAAACACCATATATTTT. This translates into CAWSVGGNTIYF.

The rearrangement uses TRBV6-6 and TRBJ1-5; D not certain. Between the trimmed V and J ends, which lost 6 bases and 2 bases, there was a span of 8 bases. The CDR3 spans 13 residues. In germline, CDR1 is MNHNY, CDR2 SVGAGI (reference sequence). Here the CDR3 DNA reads TGTGCCAGCAGCCAACAAGGCAATCAGCCCCAGCATTTT. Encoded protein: CASSQQGNQPQHF.

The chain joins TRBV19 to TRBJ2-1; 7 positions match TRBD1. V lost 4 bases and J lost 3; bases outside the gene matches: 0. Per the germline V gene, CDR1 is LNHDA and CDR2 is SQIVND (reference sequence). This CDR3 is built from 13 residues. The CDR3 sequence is CASSTGGYNEQFF. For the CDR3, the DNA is TGTGCCAGTAGTACAGGGGGCTACAATGAGCAGTTCTTC.

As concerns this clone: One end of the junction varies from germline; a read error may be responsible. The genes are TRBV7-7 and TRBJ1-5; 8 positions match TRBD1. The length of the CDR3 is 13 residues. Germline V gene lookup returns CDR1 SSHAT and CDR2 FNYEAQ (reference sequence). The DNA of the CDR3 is TGTGCTAGCAGCTTAGACAGGGGACAGCCCCAGCATTTT. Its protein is CASSLDRGQPQHF.

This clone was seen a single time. The CDR3 spells CASSLRTGRSTGGGLYNEQFF. The CDR3 DNA sequence: TGTGCCAGCAGTCTTCGGACAGGGAGGTCGACTGGCGGGGGCCTCTACAATGAGCAGTTCTTC. The V call is TRBV28, the J call TRBJ2-1, with D possibly being TRBD1 (8 bases). The CDR3 consists of 21 residues. Germline loops: CDR1 MDHEN, CDR2 SYDVKM. The V gene lost 5 bases and the J gene lost 3 bases, with 32 bases spanning the gap.

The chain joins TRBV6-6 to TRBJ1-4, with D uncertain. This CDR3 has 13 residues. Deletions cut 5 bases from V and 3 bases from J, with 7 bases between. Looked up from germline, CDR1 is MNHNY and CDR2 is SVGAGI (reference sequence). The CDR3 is CASSRLANEKLFF. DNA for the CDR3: TGTGCCAGCAGTCGCCTGGCTAATGAAAAACTGTTTTTT.

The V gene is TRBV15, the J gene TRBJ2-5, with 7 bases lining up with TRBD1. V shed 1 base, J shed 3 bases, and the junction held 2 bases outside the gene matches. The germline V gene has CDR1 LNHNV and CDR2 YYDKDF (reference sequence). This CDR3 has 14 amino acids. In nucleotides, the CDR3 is TGTGCCACCAGCAGAGGAGGGGGCGAAGAGACCCAGTACTTC. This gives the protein CATSRGGGEETQYF.

In DNA, the CDR3 is TGTGCCAGCAGCCGGCCGGGACAGGGGACTGAAGCTTTCTTT. Translation: CASSRPGQGTEAFF. The chain uses TRBV7-9 and TRBJ1-1; 10 positions agree with TRBD1. This CDR3 has 14 residues. CDR1 is SEHNR and CDR2 is FQNEAQ in the germline V gene (reference sequence). V lost 5 bases to trimming and J lost 5 bases; unmatched junction nucleotides: 5.

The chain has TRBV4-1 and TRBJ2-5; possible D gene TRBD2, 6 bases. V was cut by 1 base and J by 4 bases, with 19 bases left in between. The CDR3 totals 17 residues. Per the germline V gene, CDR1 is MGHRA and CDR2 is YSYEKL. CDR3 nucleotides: TGCGCCAGCAGCCAAGGTGGGGCGGAGGGAGTGGTAGAGACCCAGTACTTC. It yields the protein CASSQGGAEGVVETQYF.

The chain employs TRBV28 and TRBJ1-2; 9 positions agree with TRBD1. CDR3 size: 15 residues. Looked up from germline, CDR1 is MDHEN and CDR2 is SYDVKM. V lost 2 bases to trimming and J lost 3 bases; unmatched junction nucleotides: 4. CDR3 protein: CASSLNRGPYYGYTF. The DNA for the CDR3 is TGTGCCAGCAGTTTAAACAGGGGGCCTTACTATGGCTACACCTTC.

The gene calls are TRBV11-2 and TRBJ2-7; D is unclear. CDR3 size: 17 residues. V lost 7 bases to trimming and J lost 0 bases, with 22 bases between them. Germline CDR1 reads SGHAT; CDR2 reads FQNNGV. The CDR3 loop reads CASTGQVPGETSYEQYF. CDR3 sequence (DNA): TGTGCCAGCACAGGTCAGGTGCCAGGAGAAACCTCCTACGAGCAGTACTTC. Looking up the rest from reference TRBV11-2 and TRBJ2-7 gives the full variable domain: EAGVAQSPRYKIIEKRQSVAFWCNPISGHATLYWYQQILGQGPKLLIQFQNNGVVDDSQLPKDRFSAERLKGVDSTLKIQPAKLEDSAVYLCASTGQVPGETSYEQYFGPGTRLTVT.

This CDR3 is CASRISGAFNSNQPQHF. CDR3 coding DNA: TGTGCCAGCAGGATATCCGGGGCCTTTAATAGCAATCAGCCCCAGCATTTT. The genes are TRBV2 and TRBJ1-5; TRBD1 is a possible D gene (5 bases). The CDR3 is 17 residues long. Between the trimmed V and J ends, which lost 6 bases and 0 bases, there was a span of 18 bases. CDR1 and CDR2 (germline): SNHLY, FYNNEI.

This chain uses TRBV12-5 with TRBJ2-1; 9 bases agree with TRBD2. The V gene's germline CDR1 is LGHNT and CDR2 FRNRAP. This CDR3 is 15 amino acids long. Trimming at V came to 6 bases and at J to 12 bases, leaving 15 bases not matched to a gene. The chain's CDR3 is CASGPVAGEGWVQFF. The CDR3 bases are TGTGCTAGTGGCCCCGTAGCGGGAGAAGGGTGGGTGCAGTTCTTC.

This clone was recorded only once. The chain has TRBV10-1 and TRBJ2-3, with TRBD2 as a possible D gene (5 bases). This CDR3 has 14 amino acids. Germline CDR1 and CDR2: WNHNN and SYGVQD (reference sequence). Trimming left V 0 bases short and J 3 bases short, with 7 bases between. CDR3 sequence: CASSESRETDTQYF. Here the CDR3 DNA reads TGCGCCAGCAGTGAGTCGAGGGAGACAGATACGCAGTATTTT.

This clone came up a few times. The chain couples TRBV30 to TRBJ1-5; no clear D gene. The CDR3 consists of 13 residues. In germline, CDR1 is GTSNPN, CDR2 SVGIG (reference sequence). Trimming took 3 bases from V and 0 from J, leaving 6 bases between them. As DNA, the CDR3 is TGTGCCTGGAGCAAGGATAGCAATCAGCCCCAGCATTTT. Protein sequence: CAWSKDSNQPQHF. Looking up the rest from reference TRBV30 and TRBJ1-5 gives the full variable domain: SQTIHQWPATLVQPVGSPLSLECTVEGTSNPNLYWYRQAAGRGLQLLFYSVGIGQISSEVPQNLSASRPQDRQFILSSKKLLLSDSGFYLCAWSKDSNQPQHFGDGTRLSIL.

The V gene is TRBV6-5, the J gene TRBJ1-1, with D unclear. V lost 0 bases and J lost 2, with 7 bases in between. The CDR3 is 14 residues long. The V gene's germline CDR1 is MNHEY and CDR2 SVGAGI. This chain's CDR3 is CASSYSGRNTEAFF. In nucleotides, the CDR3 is TGTGCCAGCAGTTACTCGGGGAGAAACACTGAAGCTTTCTTT.

Here the CDR3 reads CASSTTGTQNNEQFF. The CDR3 DNA is TGTGCCAGCAGCACCACCGGGACGCAAAACAATGAGCAGTTCTTC. The rearrangement joins TRBV11-1 to TRBJ2-1; TRBD1 or TRBD2 may be the D gene (5 bases each). V lost 5 bases and J 5 bases, leaving 16 bases between the germline ends. CDR3 length equals 15 residues. Germline V gene sequence: CDR1 SGHAT, CDR2 FQDESV (reference sequence).

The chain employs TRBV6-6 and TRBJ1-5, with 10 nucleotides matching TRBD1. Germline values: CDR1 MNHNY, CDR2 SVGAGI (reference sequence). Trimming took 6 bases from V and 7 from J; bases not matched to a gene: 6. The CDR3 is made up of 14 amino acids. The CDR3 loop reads CASSRDRGAQPQHF. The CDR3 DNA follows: TGTGCCAGCAGCAGGGACAGGGGCGCCCAGCCCCAGCATTTT.

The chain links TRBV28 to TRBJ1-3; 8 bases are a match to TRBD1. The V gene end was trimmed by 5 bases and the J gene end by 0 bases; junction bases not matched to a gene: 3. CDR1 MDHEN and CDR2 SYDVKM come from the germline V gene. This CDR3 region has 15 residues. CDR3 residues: CASSLGTGSGNTIYF. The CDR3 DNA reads TGTGCCAGCAGTCTCGGGACAGGCTCTGGAAACACCATATATTTT.

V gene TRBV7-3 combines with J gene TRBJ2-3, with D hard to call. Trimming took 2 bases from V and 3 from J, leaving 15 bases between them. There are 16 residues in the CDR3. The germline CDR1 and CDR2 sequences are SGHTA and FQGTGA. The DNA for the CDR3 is TGTGCCAGCAGCTTATCGGCAAATCTCCCTACAGATACGCAGTATTTT. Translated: CASSLSANLPTDTQYF.

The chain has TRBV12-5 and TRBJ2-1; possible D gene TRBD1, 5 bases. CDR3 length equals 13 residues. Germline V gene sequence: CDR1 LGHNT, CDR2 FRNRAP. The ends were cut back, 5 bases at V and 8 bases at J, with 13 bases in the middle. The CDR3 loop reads CASGTQGYHEQFF. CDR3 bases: TGTGCTAGTGGTACTCAGGGTTACCATGAGCAGTTCTTC.

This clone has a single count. The CDR3 sequence is CAISPDTYTGELFF. The CDR3 nucleotides are TGTGCCATCAGCCCGGACACTTACACCGGGGAGCTGTTTTTT. The chain couples TRBV10-3 to TRBJ2-2, with D possibly TRBD1 on 5 matching bases. Trimming removed 6 bases at V and 3 bases at J, with 11 bases between. The CDR3 extends over 14 amino acids. Germline V lookup: CDR1 ENHRY, CDR2 SYGVKD.

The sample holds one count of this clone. The CDR3 sequence is CASSELASGRAHEQYF. The CDR3 DNA sequence: TGTGCCAGCAGTGAGTTGGCTAGCGGGAGGGCCCACGAGCAGTACTTC. This chain uses TRBV6-1 with TRBJ2-7, with 12 bases that match TRBD2. The germline CDR1 and CDR2 sequences are MNHNS and SASEGT. Trimming removed 3 bases from V and 5 bases from J; junction bases left unmatched: 8. CDR3 length: 16 residues.

The CDR3 bases are TGCGCCAGCAGCCCCATTGTGGGAGACAGGGGATGGGATGAAAAACTGTTTTTT. Amino acids: CASSPIVGDRGWDEKLFF. The chain is built from TRBV4-1 and TRBJ1-4; 8 nucleotides agree with TRBD1. This CDR3 has 18 residues. J was trimmed by 6 bases and V by 4 bases; bases with no gene match: 16. Germline-derived CDR1 and CDR2 are MGHRA and YSYEKL.

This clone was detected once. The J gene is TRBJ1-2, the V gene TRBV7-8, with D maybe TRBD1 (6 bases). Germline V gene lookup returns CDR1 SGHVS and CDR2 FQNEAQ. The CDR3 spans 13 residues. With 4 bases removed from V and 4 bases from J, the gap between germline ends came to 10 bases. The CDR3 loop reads CASSSGTTYGYTF. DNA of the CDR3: TGTGCCAGCAGCTCGGGGACAACCTATGGCTACACCTTC.

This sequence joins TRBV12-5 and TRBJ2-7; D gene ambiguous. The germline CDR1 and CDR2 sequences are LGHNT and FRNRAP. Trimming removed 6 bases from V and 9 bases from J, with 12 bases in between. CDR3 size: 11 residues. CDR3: CASGTPWGQYF. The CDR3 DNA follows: TGTGCTAGTGGCACACCATGGGGGCAGTACTTC. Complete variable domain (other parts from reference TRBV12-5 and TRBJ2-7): DARVTQTPRHKVTEMGQEVTMRCQPILGHNTVFWYRQTMMQGLELLAYFRNRAPLDDSGMPKDRFSAEMPDATLATLKIQPSEPRDSAVYFCASGTPWGQYFGPGTRLTVT.

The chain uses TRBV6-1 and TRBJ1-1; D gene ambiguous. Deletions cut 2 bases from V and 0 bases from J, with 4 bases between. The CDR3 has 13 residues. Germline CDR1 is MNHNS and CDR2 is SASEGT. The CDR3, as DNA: TGTGCCAGCAGTGAAATCTTGAACACTGAAGCTTTCTTT. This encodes CASSEILNTEAFF.